These 17 T cell receptor beta chains came from one sample sequenced in a study of identical twins. TCRdb reprocessed the 5' RACE reads with MiXCR, giving one entry per CDR3 protein. The data show some 1,600,000 distinct CDR3 sequences, under 35% seen once. The source material was cord blood. All receptors derive from a newborn girl in good health.

This chain uses TRBV28 with TRBJ2-7; the D is unclear. There are 13 residues in the CDR3. Germline V gene lookup returns CDR1 MDHEN and CDR2 SYDVKM. Trimming cost V 4 bases and J 3 bases, with 10 bases left between them. Written as DNA, the CDR3 is TGTGCCAGCAGTTCGCCATCCCGCTACGAGCAGTACTTC. This translates into CASSSPSRYEQYF.

Remarks on this clonotype: A read error may explain this, as a much larger clone is one base away. The V call is TRBV12-3 or TRBV12-4, the J call TRBJ2-3, with 10 bases lining up with TRBD2. The CDR3 totals 14 residues. CDR3 DNA sequence: TGTGCCCGCAGTTCTAGCGGGGGCCCCGATACGCAGTATTTT. It encodes CARSSSGGPDTQYF.

In the case of this clonotype: This may arise from a read error, as a much more abundant clone is one base away. The chain uses TRBV5-1 and TRBJ2-3, with 12 bases that match TRBD2. Per germline, CDR1 SGHRS and CDR2 YFSETQ. The CDR3 spans 16 residues. DNA of the CDR3: TGCGCCAGCAGTAGGACTAGCGGGGCCCGCACAGGTACGCAGTATTTT. Translating it yields CASSRTSGARTGTQYF.

This clonotype has a handful of counts. V and J are TRBV27 and TRBJ1-5; 8 nucleotides agree with TRBD1. The CDR3 sequence is 14 residues long. V dropped 8 bases and J dropped 3; count of bases not matched to a gene: 6. Per the germline V gene, CDR1 is MNHEY and CDR2 is SMNVEV (reference sequence). The CDR3 sequence: CASGPTGDNQPQHF. The CDR3 DNA sequence: TGTGCCAGCGGACCGACAGGGGACAATCAGCCCCAGCATTTT.

The J gene is TRBJ2-7, the V gene TRBV20-1; tentatively, D is TRBD2 (5 bases). V lost 2 bases to trimming and J lost 2 bases, with 13 bases between them. Per germline, CDR1 DFQATT and CDR2 SNEGSKA (reference sequence). CDR3 length: 14 residues. Written as DNA, the CDR3 is TGCAGTGCTAGAAAACTAGTAAGCCCCTACGAGCAGTACTTC. This sequence encodes CSARKLVSPYEQYF.

This clonotype has only a few counts. This chain links TRBV3-1 with TRBJ2-5; 14 nucleotides agree with TRBD2. J gave up 1 base and V 2 bases, and 12 bases lay outside the gene matches. Germline CDR1 and CDR2: LGHDT and YNNKEL (reference sequence). The CDR3 contains 20 residues. CDR3 protein: CASSQLWTSGGNRRQETQYF. DNA of the CDR3: TGTGCCAGCAGCCAACTGTGGACTAGCGGGGGGAATCGCCGCCAAGAGACCCAGTACTTC.

Regarding this clonotype: One junction end disagrees with the germline gene, perhaps due to a read error. The rearrangement uses TRBV24-1 and TRBJ2-1, with D possibly matching TRBD1 (6 bases). The germline V gene encodes CDR1 KGHDR and CDR2 SFDVKD. This CDR3 spans 15 amino acids. The CDR3: CATSDLRDTYNELFF. CDR3 coding DNA: TGTGCCACCAGTGATTTACGGGACACCTACAATGAGCTGTTCTTC.

The chain has TRBV20-1 and TRBJ2-5; TRBD2 matches at 11 bases. There are 16 residues in the CDR3. Germline V lookup: CDR1 DFQATT, CDR2 SNEGSKA (reference sequence). With 6 bases clipped from V and 4 bases from J, the junction kept 13 bases outside the gene matches. The CDR3 DNA follows: TGCAGTGCCCCCTCCACTAGCGGGAGTTTACGAGAGACCCAGTACTTC. Encoded protein: CSAPSTSGSLRETQYF.

The V call is TRBV7-9, the J call TRBJ1-1; tentative D call: TRBD1 (5 bases). The CDR3 covers 15 residues. The germline V gene encodes CDR1 SEHNR and CDR2 FQNEAQ (reference sequence). The V end was cut by 1 base, the J end by 5 bases, with 14 bases between. This chain's CDR3 is CASSLGDGSRTEAFF. CDR3 DNA: TGTGCCAGCAGCTTAGGGGACGGGTCGCGGACTGAAGCTTTCTTT.

The rearrangement links TRBV29-1 to TRBJ1-2; D is perhaps TRBD1 (6 bases). V was clipped by 1 base and J by 7 bases, with 13 bases between them. There are 13 residues in the CDR3. Germline loops: CDR1 SQVTM, CDR2 ANQGSEA. The DNA for the CDR3 is TGCAGCGTTGAAGTCCGCAGGGGAAGTGGCTACACCTTC. Amino acids: CSVEVRRGSGYTF.

The rearrangement links TRBV20-1 to TRBJ1-1; D not certain. The CDR3 is 12 amino acids. Germline-derived CDR1 and CDR2 are DFQATT and SNEGSKA (reference sequence). The ends were cut back, 0 bases at V and 7 bases at J, with 9 bases in the middle. The DNA of the CDR3 is TGCAGTGCTAGAGACCACGTTCTTGAAGCTTTCTTT. Its translation: CSARDHVLEAFF.

This clonotype has more than one count but fewer than ten. This chain links TRBV6-4 with TRBJ2-5; D gene uncertain. With 10 bases removed from V and 2 bases from J, the gap between germline ends came to 5 bases. Germline V lookup: CDR1 MRHNA, CDR2 SNTAGT. The CDR3 is 10 residues long. This CDR3 is CATPQETQYF. DNA of the CDR3: TGTGCCACCCCTCAAGAGACCCAGTACTTC.

This clonotype was observed a few times. The genes are TRBV7-2 and TRBJ1-1; D call uncertain. The CDR3 spans 13 residues. Trimming cost V 0 bases and J 7 bases, with 9 bases left between them. Germline lookup yields CDR1 SGHTA and CDR2 FQGNSA. CDR3 amino acids: CASSLARGLEAFF. The CDR3, as DNA: TGTGCCAGCAGCTTAGCGCGGGGTCTTGAAGCTTTCTTT.

This clonotype appeared once. The chain carries TRBV28 and TRBJ2-5; no definite D call. The CDR3 has 14 residues. Germline V lookup: CDR1 MDHEN, CDR2 SYDVKM. V was trimmed by 6 bases and J by 4 bases, leaving 15 bases between them. CDR3 in DNA: TGTGCCAGCAGACCACTCTTGGGGTTAGAGACCCAGTACTTC. It is translated as CASRPLLGLETQYF.

V usage is TRBV28 and J usage is TRBJ2-1; TRBD2 matches at 8 bases. Trimming at V came to 4 bases and at J to 2 bases, leaving 13 bases not matched to a gene. Germline CDR1 and CDR2: MDHEN and SYDVKM. The CDR3 length is 18 residues. CDR3 in amino acids: CASSYSGGTKVTYNEQFF. The CDR3 nucleotides are TGTGCCAGCAGTTACTCGGGGGGGACAAAGGTGACCTACAATGAGCAGTTCTTC.

This clonotype was recorded a few times. CDR3 protein: CASSPLPSGGHNEQFF. CDR3 DNA: TGTGCCAGCAGCCCATTGCCTAGCGGGGGCCACAATGAGCAGTTCTTC. The V call is TRBV3-1, the J call TRBJ2-1, with 10 bases identical to TRBD2. This CDR3 spans 16 amino acids. The germline V gene encodes CDR1 LGHDT and CDR2 YNNKEL (reference sequence). V shed 4 bases, J shed 5 bases, and the junction held 8 bases outside the gene matches.

CDR3 DNA: TGTGCCAGCAGCTTGAAACTAGCCCCCTACAATGAGCAGTTCTTC. This gives the protein CASSLKLAPYNEQFF. The chain employs TRBV7-6 and TRBJ2-1; weak D call: TRBD2 (6 bases). The germline V and J ends were trimmed by 3 bases and 2 bases, with 11 bases remaining between them. Germline V gives CDR1 SGHVS, CDR2 FNYEAQ. The CDR3 has 15 residues.